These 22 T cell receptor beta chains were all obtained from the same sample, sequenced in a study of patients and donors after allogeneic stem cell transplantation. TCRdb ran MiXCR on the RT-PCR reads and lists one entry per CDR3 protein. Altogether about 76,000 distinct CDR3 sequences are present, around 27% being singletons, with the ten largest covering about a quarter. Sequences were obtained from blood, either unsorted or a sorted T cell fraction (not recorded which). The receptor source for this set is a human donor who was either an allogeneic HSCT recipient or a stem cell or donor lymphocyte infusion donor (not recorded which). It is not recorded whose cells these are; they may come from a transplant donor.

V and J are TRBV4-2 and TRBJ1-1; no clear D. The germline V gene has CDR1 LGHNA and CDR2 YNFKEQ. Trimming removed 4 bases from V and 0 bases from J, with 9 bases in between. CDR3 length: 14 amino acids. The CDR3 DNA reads TGTGCCAGCAGCCGACCCAACATGAACACTGAAGCTTTCTTT. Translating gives CASSRPNMNTEAFF.

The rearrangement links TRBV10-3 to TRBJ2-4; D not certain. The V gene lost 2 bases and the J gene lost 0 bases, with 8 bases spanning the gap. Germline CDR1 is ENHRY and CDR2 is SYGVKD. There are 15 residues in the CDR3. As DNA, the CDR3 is TGTGCCATCAGTGAGGACACCTTAGCCAAAAACATTCAGTACTTC. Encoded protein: CAISEDTLAKNIQYF.

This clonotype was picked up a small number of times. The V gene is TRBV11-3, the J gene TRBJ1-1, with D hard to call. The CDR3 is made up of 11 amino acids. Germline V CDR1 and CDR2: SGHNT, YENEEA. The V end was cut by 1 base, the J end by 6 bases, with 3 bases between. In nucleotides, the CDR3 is TGTGCCAGCAGCTTAGCGTCTGAAGCTTTCTTT. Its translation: CASSLASEAFF.

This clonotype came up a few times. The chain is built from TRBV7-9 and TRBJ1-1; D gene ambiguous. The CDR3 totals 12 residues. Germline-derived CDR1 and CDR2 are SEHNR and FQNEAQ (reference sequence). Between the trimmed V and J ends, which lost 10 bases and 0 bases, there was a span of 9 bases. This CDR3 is CATLFMNTEAFF. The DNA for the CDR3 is TGTGCCACCCTGTTTATGAACACTGAAGCTTTCTTT.

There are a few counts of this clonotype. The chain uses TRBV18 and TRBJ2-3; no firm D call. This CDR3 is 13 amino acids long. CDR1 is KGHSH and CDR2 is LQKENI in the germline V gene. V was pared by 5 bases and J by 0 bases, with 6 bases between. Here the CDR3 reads CASSVTSTDTQYF. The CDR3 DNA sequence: TGTGCCAGCTCAGTCACTAGCACAGATACGCAGTATTTT.

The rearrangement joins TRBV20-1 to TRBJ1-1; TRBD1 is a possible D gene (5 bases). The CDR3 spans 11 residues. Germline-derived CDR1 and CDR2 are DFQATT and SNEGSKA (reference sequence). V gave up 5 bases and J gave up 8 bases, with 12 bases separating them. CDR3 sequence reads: CSAQQEPEAFF. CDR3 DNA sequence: TGCAGTGCTCAACAGGAGCCCGAAGCTTTCTTT.

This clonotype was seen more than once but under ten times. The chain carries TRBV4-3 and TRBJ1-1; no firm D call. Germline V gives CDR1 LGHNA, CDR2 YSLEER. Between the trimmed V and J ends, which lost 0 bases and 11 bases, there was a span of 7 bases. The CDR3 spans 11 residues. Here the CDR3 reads CASSQDEKAFF. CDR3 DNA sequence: TGCGCCAGCAGCCAAGATGAAAAGGCTTTCTTT.

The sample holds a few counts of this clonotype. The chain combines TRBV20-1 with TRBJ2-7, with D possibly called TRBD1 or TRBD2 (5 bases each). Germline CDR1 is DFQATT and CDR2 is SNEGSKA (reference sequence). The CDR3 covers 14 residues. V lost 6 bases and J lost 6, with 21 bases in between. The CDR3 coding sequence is TGCAGTGCGAGCGTGACGGGGCTTCCCTCCGAGCAGTACTTC. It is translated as CSASVTGLPSEQYF.

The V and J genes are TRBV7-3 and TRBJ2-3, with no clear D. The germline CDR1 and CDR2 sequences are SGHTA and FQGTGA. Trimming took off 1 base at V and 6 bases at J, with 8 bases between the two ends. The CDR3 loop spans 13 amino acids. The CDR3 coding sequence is TGTGCCAGCAGCTTAAAGGACCGGGATACGCAGTATTTT. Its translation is CASSLKDRDTQYF.

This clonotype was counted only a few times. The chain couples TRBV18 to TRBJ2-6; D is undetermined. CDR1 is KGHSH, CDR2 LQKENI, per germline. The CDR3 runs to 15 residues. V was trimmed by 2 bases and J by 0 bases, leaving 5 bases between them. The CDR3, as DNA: TGTGCCAGCTCACCAGGCGGCTCTGGGGCCAACGTCCTGACTTTC. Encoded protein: CASSPGGSGANVLTF.

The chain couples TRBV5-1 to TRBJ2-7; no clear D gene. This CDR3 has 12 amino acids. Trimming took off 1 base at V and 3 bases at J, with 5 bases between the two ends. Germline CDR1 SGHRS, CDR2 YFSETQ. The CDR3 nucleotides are TGCGCCAGCAGCTTGAACGTCTACGAGCAGTACTTC. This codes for CASSLNVYEQYF. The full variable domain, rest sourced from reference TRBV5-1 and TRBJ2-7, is KAGVTQTPRYLIKTRGQQVTLSCSPISGHRSVSWYQQTPGQGLQFLFEYFSETQRNKGNFPGRFSGRQFSNSRSEMNVSTLELGDSALYLCASSLNVYEQYFGPGTRLTVT.

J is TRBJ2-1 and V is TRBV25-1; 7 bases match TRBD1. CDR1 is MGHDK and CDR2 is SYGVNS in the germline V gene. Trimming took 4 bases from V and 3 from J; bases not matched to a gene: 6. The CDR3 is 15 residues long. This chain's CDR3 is CASSASTGIYNEQFF. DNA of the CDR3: TGTGCCAGCAGTGCATCGACAGGGATCTACAATGAGCAGTTCTTC.

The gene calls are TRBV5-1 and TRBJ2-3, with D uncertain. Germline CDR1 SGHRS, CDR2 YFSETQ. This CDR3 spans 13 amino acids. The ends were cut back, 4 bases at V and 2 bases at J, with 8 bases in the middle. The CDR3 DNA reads TGCGCCAGCAGCCCTCCCAACACAGATACGCAGTATTTT. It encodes CASSPPNTDTQYF.

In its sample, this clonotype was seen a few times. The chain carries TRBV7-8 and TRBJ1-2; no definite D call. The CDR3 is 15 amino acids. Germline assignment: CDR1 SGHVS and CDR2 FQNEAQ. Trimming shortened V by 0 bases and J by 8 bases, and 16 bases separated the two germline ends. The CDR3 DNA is TGTGCCAGCAGCTTAGCGGTGGAGGGTATACGCGGCTACACCTTC. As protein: CASSLAVEGIRGYTF.

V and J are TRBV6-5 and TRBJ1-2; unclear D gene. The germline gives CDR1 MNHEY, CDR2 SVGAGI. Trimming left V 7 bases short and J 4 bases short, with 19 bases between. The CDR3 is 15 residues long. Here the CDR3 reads CASTPSQSLAYGYTF. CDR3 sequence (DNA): TGTGCCAGCACCCCTAGTCAGAGTCTCGCCTATGGCTACACCTTC.

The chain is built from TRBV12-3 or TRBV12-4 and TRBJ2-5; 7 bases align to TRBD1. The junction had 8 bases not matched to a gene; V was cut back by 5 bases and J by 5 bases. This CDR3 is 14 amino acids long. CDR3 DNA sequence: TGTGCCAGCAGTAACAGGGGTGGAAGGGAGACCCAGTACTTC. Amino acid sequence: CASSNRGGRETQYF.

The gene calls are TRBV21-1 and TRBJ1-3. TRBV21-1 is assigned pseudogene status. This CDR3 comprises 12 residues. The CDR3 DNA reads TGTGCCAGCAGCAGGAATCAGGACACCATATATTTT. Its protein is CASSRNQDTIYF.

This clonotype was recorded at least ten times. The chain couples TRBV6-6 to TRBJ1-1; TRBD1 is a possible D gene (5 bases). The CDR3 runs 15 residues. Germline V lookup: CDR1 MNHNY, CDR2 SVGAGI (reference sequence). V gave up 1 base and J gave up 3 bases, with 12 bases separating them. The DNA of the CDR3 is TGTGCCAGCAGTTACTATGGTGGGGGGGACACTGAAGCTTTCTTT. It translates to CASSYYGGGDTEAFF.

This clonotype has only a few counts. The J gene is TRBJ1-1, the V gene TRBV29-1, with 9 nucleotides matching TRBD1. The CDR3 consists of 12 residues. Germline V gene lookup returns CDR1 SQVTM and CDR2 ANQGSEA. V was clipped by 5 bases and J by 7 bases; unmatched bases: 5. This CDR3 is CSVTGGSGEAFF. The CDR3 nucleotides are TGCAGCGTTACAGGGGGCTCAGGTGAAGCTTTCTTT.

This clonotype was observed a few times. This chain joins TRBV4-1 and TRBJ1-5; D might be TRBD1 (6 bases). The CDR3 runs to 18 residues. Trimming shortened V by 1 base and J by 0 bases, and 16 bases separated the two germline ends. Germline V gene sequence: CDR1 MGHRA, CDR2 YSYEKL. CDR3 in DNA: TGCGCCAGCAGCCAAGCTCTCGCACAGGGTGATAGCAATCAGCCCCAGCATTTT. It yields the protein CASSQALAQGDSNQPQHF.

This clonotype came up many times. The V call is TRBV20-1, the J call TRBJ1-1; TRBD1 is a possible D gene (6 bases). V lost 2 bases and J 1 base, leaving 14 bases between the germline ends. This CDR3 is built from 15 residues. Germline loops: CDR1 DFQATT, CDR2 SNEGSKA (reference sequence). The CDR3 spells CSARPYLTGNTEAFF. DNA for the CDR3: TGCAGTGCTAGACCGTATTTGACAGGGAACACTGAAGCTTTCTTT.

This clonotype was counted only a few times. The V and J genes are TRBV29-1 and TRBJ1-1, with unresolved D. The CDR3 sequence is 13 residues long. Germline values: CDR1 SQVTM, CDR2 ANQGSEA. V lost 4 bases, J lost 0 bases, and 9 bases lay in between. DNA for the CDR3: TGCAGCGTTGGGACGAACATGAACACTGAAGCTTTCTTT. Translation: CSVGTNMNTEAFF.